This T cell receptor beta chain comes out of a study of regulatory T cells in long-lasting Graves disease. This clonotype showed up many times. Through Arm-PCR of CDR3 regions and iRepertoire HTBI primers, TCR beta libraries were built. TCRdb analysed the multiplex PCR reads with MiXCR anew, one entry per CDR3 protein. The data contain roughly 500,000 distinct CDR3 sequences, 9.5% to 15% of them seen just once; the ten biggest clones take up over 7%. Time point indicated: newly diagnosed GD, antithyroid drugs for less than 3 months. Extracted PBMC RNA gave rise to the TCR library. These data were also filed under a second study, of T cells in Graves' hyperthyroidism and ophthalmopathy. In that study: The diagnostic basis comprised clinical symptoms, serum thyroxine and TRAb, thyroid ultrasound and orbital computed tomography. Classification by a 13 V-J model distinguished ophthalmopathy from stable hyperthyroidism.

Source: peripheral blood mononuclear cells (PBMCs), taken at new diagnosis, from a patient treated with antithyroid drugs. The clonotype comes from a woman aged 25 to 45 with Graves disease.

Here the CDR3 reads CASIQWGRKKVKEQYF. In DNA, the CDR3 is TGTGCCAGCATCCAATGGGGCAGAAAGAAAGTTAAAGAGCAGTACTTC. This rearrangement joins TRBV6-1 to TRBJ2-7; D may be TRBD1 (5 bases). The CDR3 has 16 amino acids. Trimming took off 7 bases at V and 7 bases at J, with 26 bases between the two ends. CDR1 and CDR2 (germline): MNHNS, SASEGT.